One and the same sample provided the 20 T cell receptor beta chains below, sequenced in a study of T cells in Graves' hyperthyroidism and ophthalmopathy. Amplified TCR beta CDR3 regions came from RNA transcripts. The HTBI primer set served for first-round RT-PCR of the TCR CDR3. TCRdb reprocessed the multiplex PCR reads via MiXCR and lists one record per CDR3 protein. The sample holds more than 600,000 distinct CDR3 sequences; approximately 16% are singletons and the top ten take under 10%. The sample taken for sequencing was blood. The receptors shown here come from a man younger than 35 with Graves' hyperthyroidism.

This clonotype was counted at least ten times. The chain carries TRBV10-2 and TRBJ2-7, with TRBD2 identical over 12 bases. In germline, CDR1 is WSHSY, CDR2 SAAADI. V trimming: 6 bases; J trimming: 4 bases; junction bases outside the gene matches: 7. This CDR3 comprises 15 residues. The CDR3 DNA sequence: TGCGCCAGCAGGGGCCCCACTAGCGGGAGGTACGAGCAGTACTTC. Translated, it gives CASRGPTSGRYEQYF.

The gene calls are TRBV27 and TRBJ2-5; D is unresolved. Germline values: CDR1 MNHEY, CDR2 SMNVEV (reference sequence). The V end lost 2 bases, the J end lost 5 bases, and 12 bases lay between the germline ends. The CDR3 totals 14 residues. The chain's CDR3 is CASSLRSRTETQYF. The CDR3 DNA reads as TGTGCCAGCAGTTTACGTAGCCGCACGGAGACCCAGTACTTC.

In this sample, this clonotype turned up many times. CDR3 sequence: CASSSAPLYEQYF. CDR3 DNA: TGTGCCAGCAGCTCCGCGCCCCTCTACGAGCAGTACTTC. V gene TRBV7-2 combines with J gene TRBJ2-7; D not certain. Between the trimmed V and J ends, which lost 4 bases and 3 bases, there was a span of 10 bases. CDR1 and CDR2 (germline): SGHTA, FQGNSA. The CDR3 spans 13 residues. Looking up the rest from reference TRBV7-2 and TRBJ2-7 gives the full variable domain: GAGVSQSPSNKVTEKGKDVELRCDPISGHTALYWYRQSLGQGLEFLIYFQGNSAPDKSGLPSDRFSAERTGGSVSTLTIQRTQQEDSAVYLCASSSAPLYEQYFGPGTRLTVT.

This clonotype was seen a few times. The chain links TRBV20-1 to TRBJ2-1, with 11 nucleotides matching TRBD2. Germline V gene sequence: CDR1 DFQATT, CDR2 SNEGSKA (reference sequence). The CDR3 has 17 residues. After removal of 2 bases from V and 6 bases from J, the junction contained 12 bases not matched to a gene. Here the CDR3 DNA reads TGCAGTGCTAGACCGGACAAGAGACTAGCGGGGACCAATGAGCAGTTCTTC. Its protein product is CSARPDKRLAGTNEQFF.

This clonotype showed up many times. This rearrangement joins TRBV6-1 to TRBJ1-1; tentatively, D is TRBD1 (5 bases). The germline V and J ends were trimmed by 7 bases and 0 bases, with 18 bases remaining between them. The CDR3 is 16 amino acids. Germline assignment: CDR1 MNHNS and CDR2 SASEGT. CDR3 coding DNA: TGTGCCAGCATCCCTGGGGGAAACAGGATGAACACTGAAGCTTTCTTT. Its translation is CASIPGGNRMNTEAFF.

A few counts support this clonotype. This rearrangement joins TRBV7-2 to TRBJ2-7; maybe TRBD1 (5 bases). Germline CDR1 is SGHTA and CDR2 is FQGNSA. V lost 4 bases and J 6 bases, leaving 10 bases between the germline ends. The CDR3 covers 12 residues. This chain's CDR3 is CASSSLQVEQYF. The CDR3 region has the DNA TGTGCCAGCAGCTCGTTACAGGTCGAGCAGTACTTC.

Many counts were recorded for this clonotype. The rearrangement links TRBV28 to TRBJ2-3; 7 bases map to TRBD1. CDR1 MDHEN and CDR2 SYDVKM come from the germline V gene. The CDR3 loop spans 16 amino acids. J lost 1 base, V lost 6 bases, and 10 bases had no gene match. CDR3 sequence reads: CASSRRQGVGTDTQYF. CDR3 in DNA: TGTGCCAGCAGCCGACGACAGGGTGTCGGCACAGATACGCAGTATTTT.

This chain joins TRBV19 and TRBJ1-4, with D tentatively TRBD1 (5 bases). The V end was cut by 9 bases, the J end by 0 bases, with 14 bases between. The CDR3 length is 15 residues. CDR1 and CDR2 (germline): LNHDA, SQIVND (reference sequence). Here the CDR3 reads CASSGLKATNEKLFF. The CDR3 DNA follows: TGTGCCAGCTCGGGACTCAAGGCAACTAATGAAAAACTGTTTTTT.

This clonotype was found a few times. The chain has TRBV30 and TRBJ2-1, with D uncertain. V dropped 2 bases and J dropped 7 bases, with 12 bases sitting between them. The CDR3 is 13 residues long. Per germline, CDR1 GTSNPN and CDR2 SVGIG (reference sequence). CDR3 sequence reads: CAWSKPGPNEQFF. As DNA, the CDR3 is TGTGCCTGGAGTAAGCCCGGGCCTAATGAGCAGTTCTTC.

The CDR3 nucleotides are TGTGCCAGCAGCTTCCCTTTGGGTGGGGCTAGCGGAAATTACGAGCAGTACTTC. Encoded protein: CASSFPLGGASGNYEQYF. The V call is TRBV3-1, the J call TRBJ2-7, with TRBD2 matching over 7 bases. Germline CDR1 reads LGHDT; CDR2 reads YNNKEL (reference sequence). The length of the CDR3 is 18 residues. The trim removed 5 bases at V and 4 bases at J, leaving 20 bases unmatched.

This clonotype was counted between two and nine times. The chain combines TRBV6-4 with TRBJ1-1; maybe TRBD1 (6 bases). V lost 3 bases and J lost 6, with 14 bases in between. Germline CDR1 is MRHNA and CDR2 is SNTAGT. The CDR3 is 14 amino acids. CDR3: CASSESGGAAEAFF. The CDR3 region has the DNA TGTGCCAGCAGTGAAAGTGGGGGGGCGGCTGAAGCTTTCTTT.

This clonotype was recorded many times. The chain recombines TRBV12-3 or TRBV12-4 with TRBJ1-4; 12 bases are shared with TRBD1. There are 15 residues in the CDR3. V lost 4 bases to trimming and J lost 8 bases; unmatched junction nucleotides: 5. The CDR3 DNA reads as TGTGCCAGCAGTTACGGGACAGGGGGCGAGGAAAAACTGTTTTTT. Amino acid sequence: CASSYGTGGEEKLFF.

The chain has TRBV7-2 and TRBJ2-7; D gene uncertain. This CDR3 spans 15 amino acids. In germline, CDR1 is SGHTA, CDR2 FQGNSA. Between the trimmed V and J ends, which lost 2 bases and 0 bases, there was a span of 11 bases. This chain's CDR3 is CASSLSPKVSYEQYF. CDR3 nucleotides: TGTGCCAGCAGCTTAAGCCCGAAGGTCTCCTACGAGCAGTACTTC.

This clonotype was seen only a few times. The rearrangement links TRBV12-3 or TRBV12-4 to TRBJ2-5, with D maybe TRBD2 (6 bases). V lost 3 bases to trimming and J lost 2 bases, with 13 bases between them. The CDR3 is 15 residues long. CDR3 DNA: TGTGCCAGCAGTTTTTACGGGAGTTGGCAAGAGACCCAGTACTTC. This gives the protein CASSFYGSWQETQYF.

This clonotype was recorded a few times. This CDR3 reads CASRPTGARDEQFF. In DNA form, the CDR3 reads TGCGCCAGCCGCCCCACAGGGGCGAGGGATGAGCAGTTCTTC. This chain joins TRBV4-1 and TRBJ2-1; 7 nucleotides line up with TRBD1. CDR1 is MGHRA and CDR2 is YSYEKL in the germline V gene. The junction had 12 bases not matched to a gene; V was cut back by 8 bases and J by 8 bases. There are 14 residues in the CDR3.

The chain combines TRBV2 with TRBJ1-1; TRBD1 is a possible D gene (6 bases). The CDR3 contains 14 residues. Germline lookup yields CDR1 SNHLY and CDR2 FYNNEI. Deletions cut 7 bases from V and 0 bases from J, with 12 bases between. In DNA form, the CDR3 reads TGTGCCAGCACGGGGGGGCAAATGAACACTGAAGCTTTCTTT. Encoded protein: CASTGGQMNTEAFF.

The table lists this clonotype with a few counts. The chain links TRBV9 to TRBJ2-7, with D perhaps given as TRBD1 or TRBD2 (6 bases each). The CDR3 has 15 amino acids. V gave up 2 bases and J gave up 4 bases, with 16 bases separating them. Looked up from germline, CDR1 is SGDLS and CDR2 is YYNGEE. CDR3 protein: CASSVEVGGGYEQYF. The CDR3 DNA reads as TGTGCCAGCAGCGTGGAGGTAGGAGGGGGGTACGAGCAGTACTTC. The full variable domain, completed using reference TRBV9 and TRBJ2-7, is DSGVTQTPKHLITATGQRVTLRCSPRSGDLSVYWYQQSLDQGLQFLIQYYNGEERAKGNILERFSAQQFPDLHSELNLSSLELGDSALYFCASSVEVGGGYEQYFGPGTRLTVT.

This clonotype was picked up a small number of times. V and J are TRBV20-1 and TRBJ2-3; 9 bases map to TRBD1. J gave up 1 base and V 6 bases, and 8 bases lay outside the gene matches. This CDR3 has 15 amino acids. The germline V gene encodes CDR1 DFQATT and CDR2 SNEGSKA (reference sequence). The CDR3 coding sequence is TGCAGTGCGACGGACAGGGGCAGGGGCACAGATACGCAGTATTTT. Translation: CSATDRGRGTDTQYF.

The table lists this clonotype with many counts. The chain recombines TRBV12-3 or TRBV12-4 with TRBJ2-5, with 9 bases aligning to TRBD1. V lost 6 bases, J lost 4 bases, and 9 bases stayed unmatched. The CDR3 is made up of 15 amino acids. Here the CDR3 reads CASSPPGQGGETQYF. CDR3 bases: TGTGCCAGCAGCCCTCCGGGACAGGGAGGAGAGACCCAGTACTTC.

The chain carries TRBV7-9 and TRBJ1-5; D unclear. V was cut by 1 base and J by 2 bases, with 6 bases left in between. The germline V gene encodes CDR1 SEHNR and CDR2 FQNEAQ (reference sequence). The CDR3 extends over 14 amino acids. CDR3 loop: CASSLGSGNQPQHF. The CDR3 DNA is TGTGCCAGCAGCTTAGGGTCAGGCAATCAGCCCCAGCATTTT.